This T cell receptor (beta chain) was sequenced for a study of identical twins. The sample holds a few counts of this clonotype. Trimming took 9 bases from V and 8 from J, leaving 23 bases between them. This CDR3 is built from 15 residues. The V gene's germline CDR1 is LGHDT and CDR2 YNNKEL (reference sequence). Template switching added a universal primer site; cDNA carried unique molecular identifiers. TCRdb processed the 5' RACE reads anew with MiXCR; each CDR3 protein has one entry. Of about 920,000 distinct CDR3 sequences listed, around an eighth are singletons. Separately, the same data were catalogued under a study of yellow fever vaccine responses in identical twins.

This clonotype was sampled from a woman aged 18 to 35 in good health. This chain links TRBV3-1 with TRBJ2-1; possibly TRBD1 for D (6 bases). Sequencing used PBMCs. This CDR3 reads CASSDRNRATDEQFF. In DNA form, the CDR3 reads TGTGCCAGTTCCGACCGGAACAGGGCTACAGATGAGCAGTTCTTC.